Sequencing of this T cell receptor beta chain was carried out in a study of T-cell memory formation after mild COVID-19. Study observations and caveats: A second wave of clones peaked on day 37, and their SARS-CoV-2 specificity went unconfirmed.

TCRdb processed the 5' RACE reads anew with MiXCR; each CDR3 protein has one entry. The table has hundreds of thousands of distinct CDR3 sequences, about 22% seen once; the top ten hold 7% to 9%. The table lists this clonotype with a few counts. Its matching antigen is unknown. Per germline, CDR1 MGHRA and CDR2 YSYEKL. After removal of 5 bases from V and 5 bases from J, the junction contained 6 bases not matched to a gene. The CDR3 is 14 amino acids. The receptor was derived from an adult woman who had mild COVID-19 (a few samples of this study predate the infection). Cell type and time point are not known. The sample consisted of PBMCs or a T cell subset sorted from them (not recorded which). This rearrangement joins TRBV4-1 to TRBJ1-2; 9 bases are a match to TRBD1. The CDR3 protein is CASSTPGTGYGYTF. The CDR3 DNA reads as TGCGCCAGCAGCACGCCCGGGACAGGGTATGGCTACACCTTC.